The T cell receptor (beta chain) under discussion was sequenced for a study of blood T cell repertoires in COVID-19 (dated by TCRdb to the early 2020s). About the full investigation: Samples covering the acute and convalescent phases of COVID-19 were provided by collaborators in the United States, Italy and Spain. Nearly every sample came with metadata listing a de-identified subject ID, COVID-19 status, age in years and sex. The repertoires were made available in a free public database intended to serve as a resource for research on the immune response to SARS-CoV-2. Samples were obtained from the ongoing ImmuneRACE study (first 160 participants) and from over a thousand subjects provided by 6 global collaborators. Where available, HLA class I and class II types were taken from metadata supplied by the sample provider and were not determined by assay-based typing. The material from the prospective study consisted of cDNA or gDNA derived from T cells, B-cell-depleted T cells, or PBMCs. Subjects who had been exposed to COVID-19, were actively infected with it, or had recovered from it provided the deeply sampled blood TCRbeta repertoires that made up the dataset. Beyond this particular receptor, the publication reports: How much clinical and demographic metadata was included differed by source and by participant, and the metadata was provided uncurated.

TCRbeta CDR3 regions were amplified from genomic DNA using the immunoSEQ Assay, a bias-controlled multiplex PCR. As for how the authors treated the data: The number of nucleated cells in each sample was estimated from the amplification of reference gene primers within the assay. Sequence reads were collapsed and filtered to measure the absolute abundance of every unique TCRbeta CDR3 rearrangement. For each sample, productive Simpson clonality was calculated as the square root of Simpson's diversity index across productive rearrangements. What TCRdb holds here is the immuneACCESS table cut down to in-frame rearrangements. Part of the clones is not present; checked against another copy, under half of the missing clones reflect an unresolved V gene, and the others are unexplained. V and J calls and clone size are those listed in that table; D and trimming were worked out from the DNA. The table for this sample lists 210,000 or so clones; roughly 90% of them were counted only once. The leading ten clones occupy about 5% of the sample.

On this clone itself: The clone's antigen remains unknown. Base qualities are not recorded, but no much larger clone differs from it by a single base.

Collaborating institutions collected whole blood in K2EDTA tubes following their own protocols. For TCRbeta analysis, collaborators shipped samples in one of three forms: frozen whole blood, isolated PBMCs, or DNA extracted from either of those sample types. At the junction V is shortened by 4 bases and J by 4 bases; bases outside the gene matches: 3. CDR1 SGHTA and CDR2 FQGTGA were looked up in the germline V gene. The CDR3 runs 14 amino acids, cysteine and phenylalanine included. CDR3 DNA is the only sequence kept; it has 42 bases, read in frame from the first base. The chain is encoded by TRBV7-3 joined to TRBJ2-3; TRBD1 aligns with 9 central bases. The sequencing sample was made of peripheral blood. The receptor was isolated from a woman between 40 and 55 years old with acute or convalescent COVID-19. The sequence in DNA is TGTGCCAGCAGCTCTACAGGGGGCTCAGATACGCAGTATTTT. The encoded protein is CASSSTGGSDTQYF.